This entry concerns a single T cell receptor beta chain. This table comes from immunoSEQ multiplex PCR, and its TCRdb copy is limited to in-frame clones, with some not included. The table records about 250,000 clones, approximately 80% of them present only once. The sample comes from a study of control samples from healthy donors and cancer patients. This CDR3 contains 14 residues. J gave up 0 bases and V 5 bases, and 4 bases lay outside the gene matches. Germline assignment: CDR1 SGDLS and CDR2 YYNGEE. The chain is built from TRBV9 and TRBJ1-1, with 7 bases identical to TRBD1. The sequenced sample consisted of PBMCs. The origin of this receptor is a woman aged 60-75 years with lung cancer. Written as DNA, the CDR3 is TGTGCCAGCAGGAGGGGGCTTTTGAACACTGAAGCTTTCTTT. Residues: CASRRGLLNTEAFF.